This T cell receptor beta chain derives from a study of T cells expressing NK-cell markers. Overall study: CD3+CD56+NKG2C+, CD3+CD56+NKG2C- and CD3+CD56-NKG2C+ T cells, once sorted, supplied the TCR beta repertoires. General study points: Dominant NKG2C+ clonotypes in 6 or 7 donors made up about 1.0-7.0% of CD8+ T cells. Topping the CD3+CD56-NKG2C+ fraction as well were these clonotypes, in several donors.

As to this clonotype: Its antigen is unidentified.

CDR3 length: 15 residues. Germline V gene data show CDR1 as SEHNR and CDR2 as FQNEAQ (reference sequence). 5'RACE template switching built TCR beta cDNA with unique molecular identifiers. TCRdb re-called the 5' RACE reads and catalogs CDR3 proteins one per entry, DNA excluded. The sample table includes about 550,000 distinct CDR3 sequences. The specimen sequenced was blood T cells: a sorted CD56 or NKG2C T cell subset, CD4+ or CD8+ T cells, or bulk PBMC T cells (not recorded which). This TCR was recovered from a man aged 18 to 29 in good health. This rearrangement joins TRBV7-9 to TRBJ2-7; TCRdb gives TRBD2 as the D gene, but with no DNA this cannot be confirmed. The CDR3 loop is CASSPSLGVYYEQYF.